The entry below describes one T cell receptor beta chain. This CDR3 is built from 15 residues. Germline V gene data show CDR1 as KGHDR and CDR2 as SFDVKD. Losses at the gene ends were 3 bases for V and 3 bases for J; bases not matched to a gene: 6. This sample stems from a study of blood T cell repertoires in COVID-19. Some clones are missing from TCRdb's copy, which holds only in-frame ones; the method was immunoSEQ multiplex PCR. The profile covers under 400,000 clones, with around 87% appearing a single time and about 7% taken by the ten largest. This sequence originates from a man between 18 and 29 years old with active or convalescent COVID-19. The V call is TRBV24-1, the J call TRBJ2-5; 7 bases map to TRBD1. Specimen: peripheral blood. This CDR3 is CATSDVGQKEETQYF. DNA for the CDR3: TGTGCCACCAGTGATGTGGGACAGAAGGAAGAGACCCAGTACTTC.